This TCR beta chain was sequenced for a study of T cells in Graves' hyperthyroidism and ophthalmopathy. Amplified regions were TCR beta CDR3 sequences from RNA transcripts. Using the HTBI primer set, a first-round RT-PCR was run on the TCR CDR3. Each CDR3 protein gets one entry after TCRdb re-called the multiplex PCR reads with MiXCR. This table holds just over 550,000 distinct CDR3 sequences, just over 45% found once. The sample was peripheral blood or thyroid tissue (not recorded which). This TCR was recovered from a woman under 30 with Graves' hyperthyroidism.

The DNA of the CDR3 is TGTGCCAGCAGTTACCCACTAGCGGTCTACGAGCAGTACTTC. This codes for CASSYPLAVYEQYF. This rearrangement joins TRBV6-5 to TRBJ2-7, with 8 bases lining up with TRBD2. The V gene's germline CDR1 is MNHEY and CDR2 SVGAGI. The J segment lost 3 bases and the V segment lost 2 bases, leaving 3 bases of the junction unmatched. The CDR3 consists of 14 residues.